A selection of T cell receptor beta chains follows, all from one sample in a study of T cells after yellow fever vaccination. TCRdb reanalysed the 5' RACE reads using MiXCR and keeps one entry per CDR3 protein. The sample includes some 560,000 distinct CDR3 sequences, about a fifth of them seen just once. The sequencing used PBMCs, collected 15 days after the yellow fever booster vaccination. The receptor source for this set is a man aged 25 to 40 who received the YFV17D yellow fever vaccine. Both conserved end residues are part of each CDR3. A D gene is named only where the DNA matches it firmly. Expanded clones are given a class, and other clones once, few, many or no size at all.

D: TRBD2
V: TRBV18
J: TRBJ2-1
size: -
CDR3: CASSPNPRLAGNYNEQFF
DNA: TGTGCCAGCTCACCTAACCCCCGACTAGCGGGAAATTACAATGAGCAGTTCTTC

D: TRBD1
V: TRBV20-1
J: TRBJ1-5
size: -
CDR3: CSARRGQENQPQHF
DNA: TGCAGTGCTAGGAGGGGACAGGAGAATCAGCCCCAGCATTTT

D: -
V: TRBV20-1
J: TRBJ2-1
size: -
CDR3: CSARQVPGLSANEQFF
DNA: TGCAGTGCTAGACAAGTCCCGGGACTCTCGGCCAATGAGCAGTTCTTC

D: -
V: TRBV7-9
J: TRBJ2-2
size: few
CDR3: CASSGTPGTGELFF
DNA: TGTGCCAGCAGCGGGACCCCGGGAACCGGGGAGCTGTTTTTT

D: -
V: TRBV6-5
J: TRBJ1-1
size: -
CDR3: CASSPRPEEAFF
DNA: TGTGCCAGCAGTCCTCGACCAGAGGAAGCTTTCTTT

D: TRBD1
V: TRBV24-1
J: TRBJ2-3
size: -
CDR3: CATADRGRQGTADTQYF
DNA: TGTGCCACCGCCGACAGGGGCCGACAGGGGACGGCAGATACGCAGTATTTT

D: -
V: TRBV6-5
J: TRBJ2-7
size: once
CDR3: CASSSGPGEQYF
DNA: TGTGCCAGCAGCTCGGGACCGGGGGAGCAGTACTTC

D: TRBD1
V: TRBV5-1
J: TRBJ1-3
size: -
CDR3: CASSAGQASGNTIYF
DNA: TGCGCCAGCAGCGCGGGACAGGCCTCTGGAAACACCATATATTTT

D: -
V: TRBV5-4
J: TRBJ2-1
size: -
CDR3: CASSPGLDAIGEQFF
DNA: TGTGCCAGCAGCCCCGGTCTAGATGCAATCGGTGAGCAGTTCTTC

D: -
V: TRBV5-1
J: TRBJ1-2
size: few
CDR3: CASSLEVQGYYGYTF
DNA: TGCGCCAGCAGCTTGGAGGTACAGGGATACTATGGCTACACCTTC

D: -
V: TRBV12-3/TRBV12-4
J: TRBJ2-6
size: -
CDR3: CASSFRDSGANVLTF
DNA: TGTGCCAGCAGTTTTAGGGACTCTGGGGCCAACGTCCTGACTTTC

D: TRBD1
V: TRBV19
J: TRBJ1-2
size: -
CDR3: CASSMQVSQGILNYGYTF
DNA: TGTGCCAGTAGTATGCAAGTCTCACAGGGGATATTGAACTATGGCTACACCTTC

D: -
V: TRBV5-4
J: TRBJ2-2
size: -
CDR3: CASSFRDSGTGELFF
DNA: TGTGCCAGCAGCTTTCGGGATAGCGGCACCGGGGAGCTGTTTTTT

D: -
V: TRBV5-1
J: TRBJ1-5
size: few
CDR3: CASSLGPMPTNQPQHF
DNA: TGCGCCAGCAGCCTCGGTCCAATGCCCACTAATCAGCCCCAGCATTTT

D: -
V: TRBV7-2
J: TRBJ2-3
size: -
CDR3: CASSTQVFDTQYF
DNA: TGTGCCAGCAGCACCCAGGTCTTCGATACGCAGTATTTT

D: -
V: TRBV28
J: TRBJ2-5
size: -
CDR3: CASRVAGGTETQYF
DNA: TGTGCCAGCCGTGTGGCGGGTGGTACAGAGACCCAGTACTTC

D: -
V: TRBV5-6
J: TRBJ1-6
size: -
CDR3: CASSGQNNSPLHF
DNA: TGTGCCAGCAGCGGACAGAATAATTCACCCCTCCACTTT

D: -
V: TRBV29-1
J: TRBJ1-1
size: few
CDR3: CSVRGDSMNTEAFF
DNA: TGCAGCGTTCGAGGAGACAGCATGAACACTGAAGCTTTCTTT

D: TRBD1
V: TRBV20-1
J: TRBJ1-1
size: -
CDR3: CSAPKGTVNTEAFF
DNA: TGCAGTGCTCCGAAAGGGACAGTGAACACTGAAGCTTTCTTT

D: -
V: TRBV12-3/TRBV12-4
J: TRBJ2-7
size: few
CDR3: CASSPPGTGSYHYEQYF
DNA: TGTGCCAGCAGTCCCCCGGGGACGGGGTCCTACCATTACGAGCAGTACTTC

D: TRBD2
V: TRBV5-4
J: TRBJ2-1
size: -
CDR3: CASSKPGTSGIYEQFF
DNA: TGTGCCAGCAGCAAACCCGGGACTAGCGGGATCTATGAGCAGTTCTTC

D: -
V: TRBV28
J: TRBJ2-1
size: -
CDR3: CAIRDPLGYEQFF
DNA: TGTGCCATACGGGACCCCCTAGGGTATGAGCAGTTCTTC

D: TRBD1
V: TRBV12-3/TRBV12-4
J: TRBJ1-3
size: few
CDR3: CASSSGQVNTIYF
DNA: TGTGCCAGCAGTTCTGGACAGGTGAACACCATATATTTT

D: TRBD1
V: TRBV7-2
J: TRBJ1-4
size: few
CDR3: CASSLGGQGRNEKLFF
DNA: TGTGCCAGCAGCTTAGGAGGACAGGGGCGTAATGAAAAACTGTTTTTT

D: -
V: TRBV12-5
J: TRBJ2-1
size: few
CDR3: CASGLLRDAEQFF
DNA: TGTGCTAGTGGTTTGCTCCGTGACGCTGAGCAGTTCTTC

D: TRBD2
V: TRBV20-1
J: TRBJ2-3
size: few
CDR3: CSAQTPGGNTDTQYF
DNA: TGCAGTGCACAAACGCCGGGGGGGAACACAGATACGCAGTATTTT

D: TRBD1
V: TRBV5-1
J: TRBJ2-7
size: -
CDR3: CASSWDRDRGTHEQYF
DNA: TGCGCCAGCAGCTGGGACCGGGACAGGGGAACCCACGAGCAGTACTTC

D: -
V: TRBV5-1
J: TRBJ1-2
size: -
CDR3: CASSSDWGGYTF
DNA: TGCGCCAGCAGCTCCGACTGGGGTGGCTACACCTTC

D: -
V: TRBV20-1
J: TRBJ2-7
size: -
CDR3: CSASGTQYEQYF
DNA: TGCAGTGCTTCCGGGACCCAATACGAGCAGTACTTC

D: TRBD2
V: TRBV9
J: TRBJ2-3
size: few
CDR3: CASSGTSGRGGTDTQYF
DNA: TGTGCCAGCAGCGGGACTAGCGGGAGAGGAGGCACAGATACGCAGTATTTT

D: -
V: TRBV20-1
J: TRBJ2-7
size: -
CDR3: CSARDRHTAYEQYF
DNA: TGCAGTGCTAGAGATCGACACACAGCCTACGAGCAGTACTTC

D: TRBD2
V: TRBV7-9
J: TRBJ2-1
size: few
CDR3: CASSSGTSVTYNEQFF
DNA: TGTGCCAGCAGCTCAGGGACTAGCGTAACCTACAATGAGCAGTTCTTC

D: TRBD1
V: TRBV30
J: TRBJ1-1
size: -
CDR3: CAWSKQGPTEAFF
DNA: TGTGCCTGGAGTAAACAGGGGCCCACTGAAGCTTTCTTT

D: TRBD1
V: TRBV20-1
J: TRBJ2-2
size: once
CDR3: CSARGSGTVTGELFF
DNA: TGCAGTGCTAGAGGGTCCGGGACAGTAACCGGGGAGCTGTTTTTT

D: -
V: TRBV14
J: TRBJ1-2
size: few
CDR3: CASSQEYTGIYGYTF
DNA: TGTGCCAGCAGCCAAGAATATACCGGAATCTATGGCTACACCTTC

D: TRBD2
V: TRBV18
J: TRBJ2-1
size: few
CDR3: CASAGTSKDEQFF
DNA: TGTGCCAGCGCCGGGACTAGTAAAGATGAGCAGTTCTTC

D: -
V: TRBV19
J: TRBJ2-3
size: -
CDR3: CASSTETYTDTQYF
DNA: TGTGCCAGTAGTACCGAAACTTACACAGATACGCAGTATTTT

D: -
V: TRBV6-1
J: TRBJ1-2
size: few
CDR3: CASVDSPGANYGYTF
DNA: TGTGCCAGCGTGGACAGCCCAGGGGCTAACTATGGCTACACCTTC

D: -
V: TRBV18
J: TRBJ2-2
size: -
CDR3: CASSHRVLQDTGELFF
DNA: TGTGCCAGCTCACACAGGGTTCTGCAGGACACCGGGGAGCTGTTTTTT

D: -
V: TRBV23-1
J: TRBJ1-5
size: -
CDR3: CAFIGSRAAQHF
DNA: TGCGCCTTCATAGGGTCAAGGGCGGCCCAGCATTTT

D: -
V: TRBV12-3/TRBV12-4
J: TRBJ2-7
size: -
CDR3: CASSFSGSRGEQYF
DNA: TGTGCCAGCAGTTTTAGCGGCAGCCGGGGCGAGCAGTACTTC

D: TRBD2
V: TRBV7-2
J: TRBJ2-1
size: few
CDR3: CASSPSGGGGNEQFF
DNA: TGTGCCAGCAGCCCTAGCGGGGGGGGCGGCAATGAGCAGTTCTTC

D: -
V: TRBV24-1
J: TRBJ2-6
size: few
CDR3: CATFSGFSGANVLTF
DNA: TGTGCCACCTTCTCAGGGTTCTCTGGGGCCAACGTCCTGACTTTC

D: -
V: TRBV20-1
J: TRBJ2-3
size: few
CDR3: CSAGAGGDSDTQYF
DNA: TGCAGTGCCGGGGCAGGAGGCGACAGCGATACGCAGTATTTT

D: TRBD2
V: TRBV28
J: TRBJ2-5
size: -
CDR3: CASRRGETQYF
DNA: TGTGCCAGCAGGCGGGGGGAGACCCAGTACTTC

D: TRBD2
V: TRBV6-2/TRBV6-3
J: TRBJ2-1
size: once
CDR3: CASSYSRSRTSGVGNEQFF
DNA: TGTGCCAGCAGTTACTCGAGAAGTAGGACTAGCGGGGTGGGGAATGAGCAGTTCTTC

D: TRBD2
V: TRBV5-1
J: TRBJ2-1
size: many
CDR3: CATRSGISYNEQFF
DNA: TGCGCCACCCGTAGCGGGATCTCCTACAATGAGCAGTTCTTC

D: -
V: TRBV7-2
J: TRBJ1-1
size: few
CDR3: CASSLAGSGWSNTEAFF
DNA: TGTGCCAGCAGCTTAGCTGGGTCGGGTTGGTCTAACACTGAAGCTTTCTTT

D: TRBD2
V: TRBV29-1
J: TRBJ2-1
size: -
CDR3: CSVEGGAGKNNEQFF
DNA: TGCAGCGTTGAGGGGGGAGCGGGAAAAAACAATGAGCAGTTCTTC

D: TRBD1
V: TRBV7-8
J: TRBJ1-6
size: -
CDR3: CASREQPGQGESSPLHF
DNA: TGTGCCAGCAGGGAGCAACCGGGACAGGGGGAGAGTTCACCCCTCCACTTT